Sequencing of this T cell receptor beta chain was carried out in a study of shared clonotypes between healthy human individuals. Concerning this clone itself: Its antigen is undetermined.

The CDR3 sequence is 13 residues long. Germline V gene data show CDR1 as GTSNPN and CDR2 as SVGIG (reference sequence). V was clipped by 3 bases and J by 3 bases, with 9 bases between them. In the sorted-subset replicate PCRs, 150 to 200 ng DNA, 25,000 to 30,000 T cell genomes, was used. This table comes from immunoSEQ multiplex PCR, and its TCRdb copy is limited to in-frame clones, with some not included. The sample gives 2,100,000 or so clones, roughly 95% of which show up once; 0.13% is in the top ten. Study-wide results and caveats: All-four-donor shared clonotypes had higher generation probabilities than non-shared clonotypes did. Limited genetic and exposure-history diversity came from having few donors.

The specimen sequenced was naive CD4+ T cells sorted from blood. Subset of the sample: CD45RA+ positively selected. The source of this sequence is a man younger than 35 in good health. This rearrangement joins TRBV30 to TRBJ1-3; D call uncertain. CDR3: CAWRTAIGNTIYF. The CDR3 DNA reads TGTGCCTGGAGGACGGCTATTGGAAACACCATATATTTT.